This note documents a single TCR beta chain sequence. As yet, its antigen is unknown. Germline V gene lookup returns CDR1 SEHNR and CDR2 FQNEAQ (reference sequence). The CDR3 is made up of 15 amino acids. V was pared by 1 base and J by 3 bases, with 13 bases between. The record originates from a study of cytotoxic CD8 clonotypes in ibrutinib-treated CLL. Study overall: The patients, roughly ten relapsed/refractory and 15 treatment-naive, included approximately 18 who were IGHV unmutated. Samples showed on average approximately 260,000 productive templates and about 100,000 productive rearrangements. The study, taken as a whole, reports: Measured clonality at baseline was greater than in age-matched healthy donors and tracked with circulating CD8+ T-cell counts. Public clonotypes were seen rarely and were contracted or stable on treatment.

Assay: immunoSEQ multiplex PCR; the TCRdb copy retains only in-frame clones and omits some. The sample includes tens of thousands of clones, about three quarters of them seen just once. Source: PBMCs, taken at disease progression, from a patient treated with ibrutinib. This receptor was taken from a human donor with chronic lymphocytic leukemia. The V and J genes are TRBV7-9 and TRBJ2-7, with a tentative D call TRBD1 (5 bases). The CDR3 coding sequence is TGTGCCAGCAGCTTAGAGGGCAGTAGGGGCTACGAGCAGTACTTC. Translating it yields CASSLEGSRGYEQYF.